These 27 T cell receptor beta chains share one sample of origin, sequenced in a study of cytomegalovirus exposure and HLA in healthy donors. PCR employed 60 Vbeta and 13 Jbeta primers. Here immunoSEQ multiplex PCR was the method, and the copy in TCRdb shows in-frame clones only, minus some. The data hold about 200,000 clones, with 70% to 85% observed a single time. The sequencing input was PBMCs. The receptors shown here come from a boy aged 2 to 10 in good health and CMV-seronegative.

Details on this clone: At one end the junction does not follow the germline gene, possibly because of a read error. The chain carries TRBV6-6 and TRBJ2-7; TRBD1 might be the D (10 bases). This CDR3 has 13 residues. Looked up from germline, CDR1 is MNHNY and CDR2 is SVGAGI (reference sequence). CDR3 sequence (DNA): TGTGCCAGCAGCCTTCGGGACAGGGGACTAGCACTCTTC. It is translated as CASSLRDRGLALF.

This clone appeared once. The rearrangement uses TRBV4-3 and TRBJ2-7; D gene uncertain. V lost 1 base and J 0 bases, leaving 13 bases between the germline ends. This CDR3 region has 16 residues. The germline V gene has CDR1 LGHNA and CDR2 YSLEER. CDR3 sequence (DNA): TGCGCCAGCAGCCAAGTTATCAGCGTAAGCTCCTACGAGCAGTACTTC. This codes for CASSQVISVSSYEQYF.

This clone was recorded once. The CDR3 here is CAWSEAEVYGYTF. Written as DNA, the CDR3 is TGTGCCTGGAGTGAGGCGGAGGTCTACGGCTACACCTTC. This rearrangement joins TRBV30 to TRBJ1-2; unclear D gene. V dropped 1 base and J dropped 8 bases, with 14 bases sitting between them. Germline CDR1 GTSNPN, CDR2 SVGIG (reference sequence). The CDR3 is made up of 13 amino acids. Supplemented by reference TRBV30 and TRBJ1-2, the full variable domain reads SQTIHQWPATLVQPVGSPLSLECTVEGTSNPNLYWYRQAAGRGLQLLFYSVGIGQISSEVPQNLSASRPQDRQFILSSKKLLLSDSGFYLCAWSEAEVYGYTFGSGTRLTVV.

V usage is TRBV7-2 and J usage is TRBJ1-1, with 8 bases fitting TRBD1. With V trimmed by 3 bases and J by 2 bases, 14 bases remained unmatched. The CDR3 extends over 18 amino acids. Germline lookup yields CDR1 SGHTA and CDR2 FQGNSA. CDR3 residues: CASSLELRGRLLNTEAFF. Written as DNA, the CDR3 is TGTGCCAGCAGCTTGGAGCTCAGGGGGCGGCTTCTAAACACTGAAGCTTTCTTT. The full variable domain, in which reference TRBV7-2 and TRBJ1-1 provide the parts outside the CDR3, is GAGVSQSPSNKVTEKGKDVELRCDPISGHTALYWYRQSLGQGLEFLIYFQGNSAPDKSGLPSDRFSAERTGGSVSTLTIQRTQQEDSAVYLCASSLELRGRLLNTEAFFGQGTRLTVV.

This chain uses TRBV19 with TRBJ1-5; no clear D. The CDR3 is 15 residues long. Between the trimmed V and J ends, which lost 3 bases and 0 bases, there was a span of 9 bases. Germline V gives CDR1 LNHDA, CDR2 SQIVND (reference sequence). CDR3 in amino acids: CASSISRYSNQPQHF. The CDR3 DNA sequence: TGTGCCAGTAGTATCTCCAGATATAGCAATCAGCCCCAGCATTTT.

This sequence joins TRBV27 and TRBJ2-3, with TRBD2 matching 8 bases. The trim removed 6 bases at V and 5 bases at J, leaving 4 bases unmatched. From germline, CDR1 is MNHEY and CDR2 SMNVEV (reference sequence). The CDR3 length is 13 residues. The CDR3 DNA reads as TGTGCCAGCAGCCTGACTAGCGAAGATACGCAGTATTTT. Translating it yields CASSLTSEDTQYF.

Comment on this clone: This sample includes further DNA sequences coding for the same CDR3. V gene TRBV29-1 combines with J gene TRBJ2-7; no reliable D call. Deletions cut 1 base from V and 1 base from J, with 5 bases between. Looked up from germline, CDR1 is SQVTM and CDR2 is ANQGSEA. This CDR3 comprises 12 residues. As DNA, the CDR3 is TGCAGCGTTGAAGGTCAGTCCTACGAGCAGTACTTC. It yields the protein CSVEGQSYEQYF.

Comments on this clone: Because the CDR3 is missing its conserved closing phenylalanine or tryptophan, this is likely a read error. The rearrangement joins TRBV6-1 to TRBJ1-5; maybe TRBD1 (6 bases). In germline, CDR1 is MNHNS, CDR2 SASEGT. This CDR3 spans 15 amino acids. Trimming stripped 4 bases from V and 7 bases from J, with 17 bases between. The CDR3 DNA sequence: TGTGCCAGCAGTGCGATGGGGGCGCGCGGACAGCCCCAGCATCTT. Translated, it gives CASSAMGARGQPQHL.

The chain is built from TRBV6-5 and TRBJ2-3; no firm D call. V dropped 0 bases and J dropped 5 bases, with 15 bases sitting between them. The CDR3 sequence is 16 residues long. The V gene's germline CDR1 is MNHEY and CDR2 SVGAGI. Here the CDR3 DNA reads TGTGCCAGCAGTTACTCGAAGGCAGTTCTAGGAGATACGCAGTATTTT. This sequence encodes CASSYSKAVLGDTQYF.

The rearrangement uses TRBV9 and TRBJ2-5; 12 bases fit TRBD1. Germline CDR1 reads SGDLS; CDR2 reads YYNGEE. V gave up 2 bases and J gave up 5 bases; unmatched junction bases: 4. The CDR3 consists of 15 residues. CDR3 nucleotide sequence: TGTGCCAGCAGCGTGGGGGACAGGGGGCAGGAGACCCAGTACTTC. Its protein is CASSVGDRGQETQYF. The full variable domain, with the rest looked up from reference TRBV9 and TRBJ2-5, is DSGVTQTPKHLITATGQRVTLRCSPRSGDLSVYWYQQSLDQGLQFLIQYYNGEERAKGNILERFSAQQFPDLHSELNLSSLELGDSALYFCASSVGDRGQETQYFGPGTRLLVL.

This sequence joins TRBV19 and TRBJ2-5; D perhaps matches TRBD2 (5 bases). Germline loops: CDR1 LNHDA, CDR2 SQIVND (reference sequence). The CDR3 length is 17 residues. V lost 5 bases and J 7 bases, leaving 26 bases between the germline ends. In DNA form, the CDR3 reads TGTGCCAGTAGTCCGCGGGCCCTAGTCCTAGTCGGAGGGACCCAGTACTTC. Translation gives CASSPRALVLVGGTQYF.

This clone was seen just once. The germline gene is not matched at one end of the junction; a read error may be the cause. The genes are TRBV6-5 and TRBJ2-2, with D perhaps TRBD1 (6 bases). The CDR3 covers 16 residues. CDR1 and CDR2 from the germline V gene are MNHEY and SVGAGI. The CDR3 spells CAGSYEGQINTGELFF. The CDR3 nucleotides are TGTGCCGGCAGTTACGAGGGACAAATAAACACCGGGGAGCTGTTTTTT.

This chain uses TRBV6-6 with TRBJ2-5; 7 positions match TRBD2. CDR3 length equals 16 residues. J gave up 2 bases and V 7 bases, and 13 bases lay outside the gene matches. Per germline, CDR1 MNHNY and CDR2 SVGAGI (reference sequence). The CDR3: CASTRRGAGPQETQYF. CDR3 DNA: TGTGCCAGCACTCGCCGGGGAGCGGGGCCTCAAGAGACCCAGTACTTC.

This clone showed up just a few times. CDR3 bases: TGTGCCAGCAGGCAGGGGGGACAGGGGGCTGACTATGGCTACACCTTC. Translation gives CASRQGGQGADYGYTF. J is TRBJ1-2 and V is TRBV5-4, with TRBD1 matching 12 bases. CDR1 and CDR2 from the germline V gene are SGHNT and YYREEE (reference sequence). Losses at the gene ends were 5 bases for V and 3 bases for J; bases not matched to a gene: 8. This CDR3 has 16 residues.

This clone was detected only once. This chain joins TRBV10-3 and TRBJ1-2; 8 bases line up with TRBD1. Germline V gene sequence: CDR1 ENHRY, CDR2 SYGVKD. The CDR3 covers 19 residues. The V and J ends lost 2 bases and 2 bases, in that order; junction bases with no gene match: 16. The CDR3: CAISEPTVAGGDLNYGYTF. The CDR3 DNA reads TGTGCCATCAGTGAGCCGACAGTGGCAGGGGGCGATTTAAACTATGGCTACACCTTC.

The CDR3 spells CASSSVRGNTGELFF. The CDR3 DNA follows: TGTGCCAGCAGCTCCGTAAGGGGCAACACCGGGGAGCTGTTTTTT. The chain joins TRBV11-2 to TRBJ2-2, with D possibly TRBD1 on 5 matching bases. Germline assignment: CDR1 SGHAT and CDR2 FQNNGV. V lost 4 bases, J lost 2 bases, and 11 bases lay in between. This CDR3 is built from 15 residues.

The CDR3 nucleotides read TGTGTCCACCAGGGTCAAGAGACCCAGTACTTC. Translation gives CVHQGQETQYF. This sequence joins TRBV15 and TRBJ2-5, with D possibly TRBD1 on 5 matching bases. The CDR3 extends over 11 amino acids. The germline V gene encodes CDR1 LNHNV and CDR2 YYDKDF (reference sequence).

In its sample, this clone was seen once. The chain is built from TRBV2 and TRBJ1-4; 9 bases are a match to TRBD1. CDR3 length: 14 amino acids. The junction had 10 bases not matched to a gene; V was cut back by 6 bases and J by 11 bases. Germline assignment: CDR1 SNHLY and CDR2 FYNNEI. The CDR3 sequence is CASRHRTGAGKLFF. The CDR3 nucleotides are TGTGCCAGCAGGCATAGGACAGGGGCTGGGAAACTGTTTTTT.

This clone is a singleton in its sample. This chain's CDR3 is CASKCGQTNEQFF. CDR3 DNA sequence: TGCGCCAGCAAGTGTGGGCAGACCAATGAGCAGTTCTTC. The chain joins TRBV4-3 to TRBJ2-1; D call uncertain. Trimming shortened V by 7 bases and J by 6 bases, and 13 bases separated the two germline ends. Per the germline V gene, CDR1 is LGHNA and CDR2 is YSLEER. The CDR3 runs to 13 residues.

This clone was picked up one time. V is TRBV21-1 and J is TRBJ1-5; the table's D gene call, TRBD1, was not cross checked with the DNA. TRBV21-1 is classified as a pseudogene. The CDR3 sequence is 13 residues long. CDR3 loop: CASSKAGTGRLHF. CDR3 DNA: TGTGCCAGCAGCAAAGCCGGGACAGGGCGGTTGCATTTT.

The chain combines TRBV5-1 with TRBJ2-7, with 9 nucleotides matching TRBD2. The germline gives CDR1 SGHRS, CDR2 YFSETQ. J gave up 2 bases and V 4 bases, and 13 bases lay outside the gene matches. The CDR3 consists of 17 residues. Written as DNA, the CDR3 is TGCGCCAGCAGCCCTCTATTTAGCGGGGGAGGGACCTACGAGCAGTACTTC. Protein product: CASSPLFSGGGTYEQYF.

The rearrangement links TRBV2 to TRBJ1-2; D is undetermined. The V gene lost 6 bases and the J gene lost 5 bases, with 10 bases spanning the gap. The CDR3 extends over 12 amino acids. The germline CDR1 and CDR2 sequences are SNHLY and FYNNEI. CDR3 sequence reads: CASSAPVYGYTF. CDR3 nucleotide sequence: TGTGCCAGCAGCGCCCCGGTGTATGGCTACACCTTC.

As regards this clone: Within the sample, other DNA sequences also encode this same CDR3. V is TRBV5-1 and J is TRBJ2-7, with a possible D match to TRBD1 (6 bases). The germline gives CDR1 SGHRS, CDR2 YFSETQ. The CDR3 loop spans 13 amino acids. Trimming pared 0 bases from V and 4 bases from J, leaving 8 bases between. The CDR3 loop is CASSLDRAYEQYF. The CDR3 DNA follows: TGCGCCAGCAGCTTGGACAGGGCGTACGAGCAGTACTTC. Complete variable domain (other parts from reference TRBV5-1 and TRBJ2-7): KAGVTQTPRYLIKTRGQQVTLSCSPISGHRSVSWYQQTPGQGLQFLFEYFSETQRNKGNFPGRFSGRQFSNSRSEMNVSTLELGDSALYLCASSLDRAYEQYFGPGTRLTVT.

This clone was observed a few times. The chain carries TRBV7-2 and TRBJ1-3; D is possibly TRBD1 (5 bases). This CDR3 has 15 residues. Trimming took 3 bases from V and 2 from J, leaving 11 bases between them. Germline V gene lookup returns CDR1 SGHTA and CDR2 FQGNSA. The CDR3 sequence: CASSFGGITGNTIYF. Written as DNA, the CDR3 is TGTGCCAGCAGCTTTGGGGGGATCACTGGAAACACCATATATTTT.

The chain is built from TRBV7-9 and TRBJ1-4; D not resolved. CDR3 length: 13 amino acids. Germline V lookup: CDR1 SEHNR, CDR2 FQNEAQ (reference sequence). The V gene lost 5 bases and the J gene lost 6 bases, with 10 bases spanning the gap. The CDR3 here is CASSREGDEKLFF. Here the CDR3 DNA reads TGTGCCAGCAGCCGAGAGGGTGATGAAAAACTGTTTTTT.

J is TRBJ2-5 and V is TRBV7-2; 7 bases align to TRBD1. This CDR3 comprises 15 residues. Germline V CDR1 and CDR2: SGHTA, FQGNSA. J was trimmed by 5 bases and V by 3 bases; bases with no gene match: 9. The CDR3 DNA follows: TGTGCCAGCAGCTTGCACACAGGGGTGGCGGAGACCCAGTACTTC. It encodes CASSLHTGVAETQYF.

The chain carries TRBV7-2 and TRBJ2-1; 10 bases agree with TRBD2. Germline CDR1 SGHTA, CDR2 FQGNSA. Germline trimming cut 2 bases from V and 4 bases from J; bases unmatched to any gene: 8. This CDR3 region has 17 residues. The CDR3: CASSLIASGGSYNEQFF. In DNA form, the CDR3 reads TGTGCCAGCAGCTTAATCGCTAGCGGGGGTTCGTACAATGAGCAGTTCTTC.